This is a list of T cell receptor beta chains from one sample in a study of persistence of HIV-infected CD4 T cells. For these TCRs, the target antigens are not known. The assay was immunoSEQ multiplex PCR, and TCRdb's table has in-frame clones only and misses some. Among 25,000 to 30,000 clones listed, approximately 78% were seen once. Sequenced material: CD4+ T cells sorted from PBMCs after approximately 19-hour stimulation, taken from a patient who received antiretroviral therapy. These receptors were taken from an adult woman with HIV who was CMV-seropositive. Both conserved end residues are part of each CDR3. The D gene is left open where the match is weak. Clone size is shown for a subset of rows, as once, few, many or a class of expanded clone.

CDR3nt,CDR3aa,v_gene,d_gene,abundance,j_gene
TGTGCCACCAGTGATCGTCGGGGGGGCCGTCTCAATGAGCAGTTCTTC,CATSDRRGGRLNEQFF,TRBV24-1,TRBD2,NA,TRBJ2-1
TGTGCCAGCAGCCGGGGGGTCTACTCTGCTGGAAACACCATATATTTT,CASSRGVYSAGNTIYF,TRBV3-1/TRBV3-2,NA,NA,TRBJ1-3
TGCAGCGTTTCTCAGGGTGGCACAGATACGCAGTATTTT,CSVSQGGTDTQYF,TRBV29-1,NA,NA,TRBJ2-3
TGTGCCAGCAGTAAACGGACAGGGGATTATGGCTACACCTTC,CASSKRTGDYGYTF,TRBV6-5,TRBD1,NA,TRBJ1-2
TGTGCCAGCAGTTACTCCCCCGAGAACACCGGGGAGCTGTTTTTT,CASSYSPENTGELFF,TRBV6-6,NA,NA,TRBJ2-2
TGCGCCAGCAGCGGTACTTCTTTCTCCTACAATGAGCAGTTCTTC,CASSGTSFSYNEQFF,TRBV5-1,NA,NA,TRBJ2-1
TGTGCCAGCAGCTTAGAGGCGACAACTGAAGCTTTCTTT,CASSLEATTEAFF,TRBV11-2,NA,NA,TRBJ1-1
TGTGCCAGTAGTATTCTGGGACAGGGGTCGCGGGGGGCCCAGCATTTT,CASSILGQGSRGAQHF,TRBV19,TRBD1,few,TRBJ1-5
NA,CASSDFGPEDGQPQHF,TRBV6-1,NA,NA,TRBJ1-5
TGTGCCAGCTCACCACGACTAGCGGGGGGGCAAGAGACCCAGTACTTC,CASSPRLAGGQETQYF,TRBV18,TRBD2,once,TRBJ2-5
TGCGCCAGCAGCCAAACAGGGAACACTGAAGCTTTCTTT,CASSQTGNTEAFF,TRBV5-1,NA,NA,TRBJ1-1
TGTGCCAGCAGCCCCGGGGGGGCCGGGATGAACACTGAAGCTTTCTTT,CASSPGGAGMNTEAFF,TRBV11-1,NA,NA,TRBJ1-1
TGTGCCCGGTCATACCAGGGGAATTCACCCCTCCACTTT,CARSYQGNSPLHF,TRBV2,NA,NA,TRBJ1-6
TGTGCCAGCAGCTCGGGACAGGGGGTTACCCAGCCCCAGCATTTT,CASSSGQGVTQPQHF,TRBV5-5,TRBD1,NA,TRBJ1-5
TGTGCCAGCAGCGTCTCGGACAGGGGACAATCACCCCTCCACTTT,CASSVSDRGQSPLHF,TRBV6-5,TRBD1,NA,TRBJ1-6
TGTGCCAGCAGCTTGTATTCGCGGGGGAGAACAGATACGCAGTATTTT,CASSLYSRGRTDTQYF,TRBV5-4,TRBD2,NA,TRBJ2-3
TGTGCCAGCAGCTTTTATCCGGGAGGCGGGACTGAAGCTTTCTTT,CASSFYPGGGTEAFF,TRBV7-2,NA,NA,TRBJ1-1
TGTGCCAGCAGTGAAGCGGCCGGGACAGGGTTCGAAGCTTTCTTT,CASSEAAGTGFEAFF,TRBV6-1,TRBD1,NA,TRBJ1-1
TGTGCCAGCAGTTTAAGCAGGGGGGATGAAAAACTGTTTTTT,CASSLSRGDEKLFF,TRBV27,TRBD1,NA,TRBJ1-4
TGTGCCAGCAGCTCCACCGGGCAGACTCCTCCTGGCGAGCAGTACTTC,CASSSTGQTPPGEQYF,TRBV7-3,NA,NA,TRBJ2-7
TGTGCCTGGATGGCGGAGGGGACCGCCCGATGGGCTTTCTTT,CAWMAEGTARWAFF,TRBV30,NA,NA,TRBJ1-1
TGCGCCAGCAGCTTGGGGAGCGGGGGGGCCGGAGAGACCCAGTACTTC,CASSLGSGGAGETQYF,TRBV5-1,TRBD2,once,TRBJ2-5
TGTGCCAGCAGCTTATTCTCCACTGAAGCTTTCTTT,CASSLFSTEAFF,TRBV7-9,NA,NA,TRBJ1-1
TGTGCTAGTGGTTTGGTACAGGGGCAGGCCGGGGAGCTGTTTTTT,CASGLVQGQAGELFF,TRBV12-5,TRBD1,NA,TRBJ2-2
TGTGCCAGCAGTCCTTCGGGGGAGCTCTATGGCTACACCTTC,CASSPSGELYGYTF,TRBV6-6,NA,NA,TRBJ1-2
TGTGCTAGTGGCGGATCAGGGGCCGACTCTGGAAACACCATATATTTT,CASGGSGADSGNTIYF,TRBV12-5,NA,NA,TRBJ1-3
TGTGCCAGCAGTGAACCTCGGAGAAAAGCTTTCTTT,CASSEPRRKAFF,TRBV25-1,NA,few,TRBJ1-1
TGTGCCAGCACTAGGCGGCAGGGCACTGAAGCTTTCTTT,CASTRRQGTEAFF,TRBV12-3/TRBV12-4,NA,NA,TRBJ1-1
TGCAGCGTTACGGGACTAGCGGGGGGGAGTTACAATGAGCAGTTCTTC,CSVTGLAGGSYNEQFF,TRBV29-1,TRBD2,NA,TRBJ2-1
TGTGCCAGCAGCCGCCTCGACAGGAGGACTGAAGCTTTCTTT,CASSRLDRRTEAFF,TRBV3-1/TRBV3-2,NA,NA,TRBJ1-1
TGCGCCAGCAGTTCGGCAGGGGGCGCTGGGGCTTTCTTT,CASSSAGGAGAFF,TRBV5-1,TRBD1,NA,TRBJ1-1
TGTGCCAGCAGCCGGTTGAGGGGGGCAGGGGAGAACGCATTGAAGGAAAAACTGTTTTTT,CASSRLRGAGENALKEKLFF,TRBV5-8,NA,once,TRBJ1-4
TGTGCCAGCAGTATCGGGACCAACTATGGCTACACCTTC,CASSIGTNYGYTF,TRBV6-5,NA,NA,TRBJ1-2
TGTGCCAGCAGCTTCGGGCAGGGGGCTCCTAATGAGCAGTTCTTC,CASSFGQGAPNEQFF,TRBV5-6,TRBD1,NA,TRBJ2-1
TGTGCCAGCAGTGAAGTGGGTTCGGGGCGGAGCTCCTACAATGAGCAGTTCTTC,CASSEVGSGRSSYNEQFF,TRBV2,NA,NA,TRBJ2-1
TGTGCCAGCAGTTGGACAACAGGGGGAGCAGCTTTCTTT,CASSWTTGGAAFF,TRBV12-3/TRBV12-4,TRBD1,few,TRBJ1-1
TGTGCCAGCATTCAGACAGGGAACCATGAGCAGTTCTTC,CASIQTGNHEQFF,TRBV3-1/TRBV3-2,TRBD1,once,TRBJ2-1
TGTGCCAGCAGCTTATTAACGATTAGTGGCGAAGCTTTCTTT,CASSLLTISGEAFF,TRBV11-2,NA,NA,TRBJ1-1
TGTGCCTGGAGCGCGCATCTCGGACAGCCCCAGCATTTT,CAWSAHLGQPQHF,TRBV30,NA,NA,TRBJ1-5
TGTGCCAGCAGTGACGCGGCAGGGGCCCCCCATCAGCCCCAGCATTTT,CASSDAAGAPHQPQHF,TRBV2,NA,once,TRBJ1-5
TGTGCCTGCCCGTTTGGGAGCCCTTATAATTCACCCCTCCACTTT,CACPFGSPYNSPLHF,TRBV30,NA,NA,TRBJ1-6
TGCGCCAGCAGCCTTAGAACAGGAGTCTCTGGAAACACCATATATTTT,CASSLRTGVSGNTIYF,TRBV5-1,NA,NA,TRBJ1-3
TGTGCCAGCAGTTTCAGGGGGGAGGAGCAGTTCTTC,CASSFRGEEQFF,TRBV6-5,NA,NA,TRBJ2-1
TGTGCCAGTACCGGGACAGGGTTGGGATACAATCAGCCCCAGCATTTT,CASTGTGLGYNQPQHF,TRBV19,TRBD1,few,TRBJ1-5
TGCAGCGTTGAGTACGGCCCTAGCCGGGGAAATGAGCAGTTCTTC,CSVEYGPSRGNEQFF,TRBV29-1,NA,NA,TRBJ2-1
TGTGCCAGCAGCGTAGGAGGGGGTGATACGCAGTATTTT,CASSVGGGDTQYF,TRBV9,NA,NA,TRBJ2-3
TGTGCCACCAGTAGCGGAGGGGTAGATACGCAGTATTTT,CATSSGGVDTQYF,TRBV19,NA,NA,TRBJ2-3
TGTGCCAGCAGCATGGGAAGGGTTCGCTATGGCTACACCTTC,CASSMGRVRYGYTF,TRBV5-4,NA,NA,TRBJ1-2
TGTGCCAGCAGCTCCCACGACAGGGGGAACACTGAAGCTTTCTTT,CASSSHDRGNTEAFF,TRBV6-5,TRBD1,NA,TRBJ1-1
TGTGCCAGCAGCGTAGAATTGGACTCCACAGATACGCAGTATTTT,CASSVELDSTDTQYF,TRBV9,NA,NA,TRBJ2-3
TGTGCCAGTAGTACGGACAGGGGCCCCAATCAGCCCCAGCATTTT,CASSTDRGPNQPQHF,TRBV19,TRBD1,NA,TRBJ1-5
TGTGCCTGGAGTGTAGCGGCGGGAAATATTCAGTACTTC,CAWSVAAGNIQYF,TRBV30,NA,once,TRBJ2-4
TGTGCCAGCAGCTTAGACGGGACTAGCACAGATACGCAGTATTTT,CASSLDGTSTDTQYF,TRBV7-2,NA,few,TRBJ2-3
TGTGCCAGTAGTCCCTGGGACAGGGGCACAGATACGCAGTATTTT,CASSPWDRGTDTQYF,TRBV19,TRBD1,NA,TRBJ2-3
TGTGCCAGCAGTGCATTTACGGGACAGAACTATGGCTACACCTTC,CASSAFTGQNYGYTF,TRBV2,TRBD1,few,TRBJ1-2